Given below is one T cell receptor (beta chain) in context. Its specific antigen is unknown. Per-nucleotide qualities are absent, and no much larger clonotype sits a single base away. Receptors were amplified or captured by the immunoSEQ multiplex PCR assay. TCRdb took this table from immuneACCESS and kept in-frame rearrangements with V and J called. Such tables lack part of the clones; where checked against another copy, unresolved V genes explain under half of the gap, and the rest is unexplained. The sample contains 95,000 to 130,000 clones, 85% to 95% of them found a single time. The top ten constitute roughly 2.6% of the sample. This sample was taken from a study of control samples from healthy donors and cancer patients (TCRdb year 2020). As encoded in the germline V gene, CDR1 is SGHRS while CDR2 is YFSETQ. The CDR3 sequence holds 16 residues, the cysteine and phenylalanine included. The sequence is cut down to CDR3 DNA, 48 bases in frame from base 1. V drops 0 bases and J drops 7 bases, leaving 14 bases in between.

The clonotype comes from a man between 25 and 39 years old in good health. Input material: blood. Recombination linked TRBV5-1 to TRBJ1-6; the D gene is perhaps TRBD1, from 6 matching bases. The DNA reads TGCGCCAGCAGCTTGGAAGGACAGAGACTAAATTCACCCCTCCACTTT. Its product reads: CASSLEGQRLNSPLHF.